These 7 T cell receptor beta chains came from one sample sequenced in a study of T cells in Graves' hyperthyroidism and ophthalmopathy. Amplification of TCR beta CDR3 regions was performed using RNA transcripts as template. HTBI primers were used for first-round RT-PCR of the TCR CDR3. TCRdb analysed the multiplex PCR reads with MiXCR anew, one entry per CDR3 protein. Of approximately 220,000 distinct CDR3 sequences in the sample, 15% to 20% are singletons; the top ten hold 44%. Specimen: blood. These receptor sequences come from a man aged 35-49 years with Graves' hyperthyroidism.

The table lists this clonotype with many counts. The DNA for the CDR3 is TGCAGTGCTACCGTTACCACAGGGGGCACTGAAGCTTTCTTT. Amino acids: CSATVTTGGTEAFF. This sequence joins TRBV20-1 and TRBJ1-1; the match to TRBD1 covers 8 bases. The trim removed 4 bases at V and 4 bases at J, leaving 8 bases unmatched. The CDR3 runs 14 residues. Germline loops: CDR1 DFQATT, CDR2 SNEGSKA (reference sequence).

This clonotype was recorded many times. The rearrangement joins TRBV5-5 to TRBJ1-5; D ambiguous. The CDR3 is 13 residues long. The germline V and J ends were trimmed by 0 bases and 5 bases, with 6 bases remaining between them. Germline V gene sequence: CDR1 SGHKS, CDR2 YYEKEE (reference sequence). CDR3 amino acids: CASSLVPDQPQHF. The DNA of the CDR3 is TGTGCCAGCAGCTTGGTGCCGGATCAGCCCCAGCATTTT.

This clonotype was seen only a few times. The J gene is TRBJ1-4, the V gene TRBV28; no firm D call. CDR3 length: 12 residues. Trimming shortened V by 5 bases and J by 10 bases, and 11 bases separated the two germline ends. The V gene's germline CDR1 is MDHEN and CDR2 SYDVKM. The CDR3 DNA follows: TGTGCCAGCAGTCTCCAGGAATCAAAACTGTTTTTT. Its translation is CASSLQESKLFF.

The chain employs TRBV29-1 and TRBJ2-7, with D perhaps being TRBD1 or TRBD2 (5 bases each). The CDR3 covers 13 residues. Germline V gene sequence: CDR1 SQVTM, CDR2 ANQGSEA. V was clipped by 4 bases and J by 2 bases, with 12 bases between them. The CDR3 DNA sequence: TGCAGCGTTGGGGACGAAGATACCTACGAGCAGTACTTC. Amino acid sequence: CSVGDEDTYEQYF.

There are many counts of this clonotype. The rearrangement links TRBV20-1 to TRBJ1-4; 7 bases align to TRBD1. This CDR3 comprises 18 residues. J was trimmed by 4 bases and V by 5 bases; bases with no gene match: 19. CDR1 is DFQATT and CDR2 is SNEGSKA in the germline V gene (reference sequence). The CDR3 DNA is TGCAGTGCTCTCCCCCGAGGTTCCTACAGGGGAGGTAATGAAAAACTGTTTTTT. Translating gives CSALPRGSYRGGNEKLFF.

This chain connects TRBV29-1 to TRBJ2-1; 8 positions match TRBD1. The CDR3 length is 12 residues. Germline lookup yields CDR1 SQVTM and CDR2 ANQGSEA. V dropped 4 bases and J dropped 8; count of bases not matched to a gene: 4. The CDR3 spells CSVGTGRDEQFF. CDR3 nucleotide sequence: TGCAGCGTTGGGACAGGGCGGGATGAGCAGTTCTTC.

In this sample, this clonotype turned up many times. The chain employs TRBV7-8 and TRBJ1-5; D gene ambiguous. Germline CDR1 SGHVS, CDR2 FQNEAQ. V was clipped by 2 bases and J by 5 bases, with 13 bases between them. This CDR3 comprises 15 residues. This CDR3 reads CASSLSSTDHQPQHF. CDR3 DNA: TGTGCCAGCAGCTTATCCTCCACAGATCATCAGCCCCAGCATTTT. Filled out from reference TRBV7-8 and TRBJ1-5, the complete variable domain reads GAGVSQSPRYKVAKRGQDVALRCDPISGHVSLFWYQQALGQGPEFLTYFQNEAQLDKSGLPSDRFFAERPEGSVSTLKIQRTQQEDSAVYLCASSLSSTDHQPQHFGDGTRLSIL.